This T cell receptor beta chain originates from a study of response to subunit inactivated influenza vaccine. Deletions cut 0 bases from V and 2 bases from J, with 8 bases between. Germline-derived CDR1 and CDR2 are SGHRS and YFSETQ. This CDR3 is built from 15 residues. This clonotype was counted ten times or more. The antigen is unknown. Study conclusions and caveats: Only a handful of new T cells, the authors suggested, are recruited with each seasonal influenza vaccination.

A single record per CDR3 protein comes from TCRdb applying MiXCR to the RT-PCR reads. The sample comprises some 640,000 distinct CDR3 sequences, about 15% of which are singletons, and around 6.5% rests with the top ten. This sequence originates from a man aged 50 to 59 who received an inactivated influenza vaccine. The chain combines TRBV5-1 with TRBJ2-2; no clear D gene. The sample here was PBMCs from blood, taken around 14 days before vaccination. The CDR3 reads CASSLDSANTGELFF. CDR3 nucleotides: TGCGCCAGCAGCTTGGACAGCGCAAACACCGGGGAGCTGTTTTTT.